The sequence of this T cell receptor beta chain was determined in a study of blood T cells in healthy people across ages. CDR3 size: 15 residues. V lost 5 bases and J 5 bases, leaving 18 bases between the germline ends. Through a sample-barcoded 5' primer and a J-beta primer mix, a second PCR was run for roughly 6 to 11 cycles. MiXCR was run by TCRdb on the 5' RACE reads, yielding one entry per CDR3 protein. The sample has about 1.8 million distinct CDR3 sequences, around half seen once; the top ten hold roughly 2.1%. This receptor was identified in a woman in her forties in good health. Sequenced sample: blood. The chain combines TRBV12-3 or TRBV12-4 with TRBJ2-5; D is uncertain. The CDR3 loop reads CASSPLGTLRETQYF. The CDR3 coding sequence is TGTGCCAGCAGTCCCCTAGGAACTCTTCGGGAGACCCAGTACTTC.